One and the same sample provided the 2 T cell receptor beta chains below, sequenced in a study of blood T cell repertoires in COVID-19. TCRdb's copy holds only in-frame clones and misses some; the assay was immunoSEQ multiplex PCR. This sample carries roughly 150,000 clones, more than 70% of them seen once, and the ten largest clones take roughly 2.8%. Specimen: peripheral blood. Source of these receptors: a man in his sixties with acute or convalescent COVID-19.

The CDR3 loop is CASSFGDNQPQHF. Here the CDR3 DNA reads TGTGCCAGCAGCTTCGGGGACAATCAGCCCCAGCATTTT. V is TRBV7-9 and J is TRBJ1-5; D is unresolved. The CDR3 consists of 13 residues. From germline, CDR1 is SEHNR and CDR2 FQNEAQ (reference sequence). Trimming shortened V by 3 bases and J by 3 bases, and 6 bases separated the two germline ends. The variable domain in full, with the rest retrieved from reference TRBV7-9 and TRBJ1-5, is DTGVSQNPRHKITKRGQNVTFRCDPISEHNRLYWYRQTLGQGPEFLTYFQNEAQLEKSRLLSDRFSAERPKGSFSTLEIQRTEQGDSAMYLCASSFGDNQPQHFGDGTRLSIL.

V usage is TRBV19 and J usage is TRBJ2-7, with D unresolved. Deletions cut 6 bases from V and 0 bases from J, with 18 bases between. Germline V gene data show CDR1 as LNHDA and CDR2 as SQIVND (reference sequence). The CDR3 spans 16 residues. The CDR3: CASSPSVIASSYEQYF. The CDR3 DNA reads TGTGCCAGTAGCCCCTCGGTAATAGCCAGCTCCTACGAGCAGTACTTC.